A selection of T cell receptor beta chains follows, all from one sample in a study of glioma-infiltrating T cells. TCRdb reprocessed the multiplex PCR reads with MiXCR, giving one entry per CDR3 protein. The sample includes roughly 40,000 distinct CDR3 sequences, about 20% of them seen just once. Sequencing input: glioma tissue, nonneoplastic brain tissue, or PBMCs (not recorded which). These TCRs come from a human donor with low-grade glioma or glioblastoma, undergoing nonglioma brain surgery, or in good health (not recorded which). Both conserved end residues are part of each CDR3. A D gene is named only where the DNA matches it firmly. Clone size, where shown, is once, few, many, or a class for clones that have expanded.

clone size,J gene,D gene,V gene,CDR3 DNA,CDR3 protein
many,TRBJ1-3,-,TRBV28,TGTGCCAGCAGTTTAAGGGCAGGGAGTAACACTGGAAACACCATATATTTT,CASSLRAGSNTGNTIYF
few,TRBJ2-1,-,TRBV6-1,TGTGCCAGCAGGACAAAAGGCTACAATGAGCAGTTCTTC,CASRTKGYNEQFF
many,TRBJ2-5,-,TRBV20-1,TGCAGTGCTAGACAGGGAAGTGGAGAGACCCAGTACTTC,CSARQGSGETQYF
-,TRBJ2-1,-,TRBV2,TGTGCCAGCAGTGAAAAGAATCTGAATGAGCAGTTCTTC,CASSEKNLNEQFF
many,TRBJ2-7,TRBD1,TRBV6-1,TGTGCCAGCAGCTCCGACAGGGGGCTCAACGAGCAGTACTTC,CASSSDRGLNEQYF
many,TRBJ1-3,-,TRBV3-1,TGTGCCAGCAGCCCGGGACAAGGAAACACCATATATTTT,CASSPGQGNTIYF
many,TRBJ1-1,TRBD1,TRBV27,TGTGCCAGCACTCCCTCCAGGGGGGGAATGAACACTGAAGCTTTCTTT,CASTPSRGGMNTEAFF
many,TRBJ2-5,TRBD1,TRBV7-3,TGTGCCAGCAGTACGGGACAGCAAGAGACCCAGTACTTC,CASSTGQQETQYF
many,TRBJ2-7,TRBD1,TRBV27,TGTGCCAGCAGTACTCCCCGGACAGGGGTGGCCTACGAGCAGTACTTC,CASSTPRTGVAYEQYF
few,TRBJ2-1,-,TRBV10-3,TGTGCCATCAGGACCCCGGGGACAAATGAGCAGTTCTTC,CAIRTPGTNEQFF
many,TRBJ1-2,-,TRBV12-3/TRBV12-4,TGTGCCAGCAGTTCCCCCGACAGAAACTATGGCTACACCTTC,CASSSPDRNYGYTF
many,TRBJ2-7,TRBD1,TRBV7-9,TGTGCCAGCAGCCAGGGACAGGAGTTACAGCAGTACTTC,CASSQGQELQQYF
-,TRBJ2-5,-,TRBV29-1,TGCAGCGTTGAAGAGTGGACAGAGGAGACCCAGTACTTC,CSVEEWTEETQYF
many,TRBJ2-5,-,TRBV2,TGTGCCAGCAGTGAGATCCAGCGAGAGACCCAGTACTTC,CASSEIQRETQYF
many,TRBJ2-7,-,TRBV6-1,TGTGCCAGCTCAGGGCGTTTACTCTACGAGCAGTACTTC,CASSGRLLYEQYF
many,TRBJ1-5,-,TRBV2,TGTGCCAGCAGTGGGGGGGGGGACCAGCCCCAGCATTTT,CASSGGGDQPQHF
once,TRBJ2-7,-,TRBV28,TGTGCCAGCAGTGACAAGACCATCTCCTATGAGCAGTGCTTC,CASSDKTISYEQCF
many,TRBJ1-5,-,TRBV28,TGTGCCAGCAGTTTATCTGATAGCAATCAGCCCCAGCATTTT,CASSLSDSNQPQHF